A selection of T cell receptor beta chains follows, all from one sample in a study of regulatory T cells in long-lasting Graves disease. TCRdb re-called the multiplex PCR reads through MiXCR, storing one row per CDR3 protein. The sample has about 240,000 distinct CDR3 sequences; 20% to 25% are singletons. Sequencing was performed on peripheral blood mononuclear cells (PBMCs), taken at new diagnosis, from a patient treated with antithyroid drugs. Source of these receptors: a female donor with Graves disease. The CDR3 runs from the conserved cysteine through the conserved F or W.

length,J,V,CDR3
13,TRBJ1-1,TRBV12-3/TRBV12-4,CASLPDVGTEAFF
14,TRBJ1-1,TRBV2,CASSVGRLGTEAFF
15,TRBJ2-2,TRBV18,CASSPSRDNTGELFF
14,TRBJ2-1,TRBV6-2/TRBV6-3,CASFEGGVVNEQFF
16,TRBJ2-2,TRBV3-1,CASSVDGTGRTGELFF
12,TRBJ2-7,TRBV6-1,CATKGPTYEQYF
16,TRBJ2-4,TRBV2,CASSPTSGTRENIQYF
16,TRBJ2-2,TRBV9,CASSDPRDGNTGELFF
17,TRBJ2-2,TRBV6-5,CASSYSSPRLVPGELFF
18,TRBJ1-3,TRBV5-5,CASSLGARGLFSGNTIYF
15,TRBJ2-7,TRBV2,CASTGGAGSSYEQYF
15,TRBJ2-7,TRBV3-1,CASSRVRGPSYEQYF
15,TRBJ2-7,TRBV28,CASSLLTGATYEQYF
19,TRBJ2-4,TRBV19,CASSEGYRGQVVAKNIQYF